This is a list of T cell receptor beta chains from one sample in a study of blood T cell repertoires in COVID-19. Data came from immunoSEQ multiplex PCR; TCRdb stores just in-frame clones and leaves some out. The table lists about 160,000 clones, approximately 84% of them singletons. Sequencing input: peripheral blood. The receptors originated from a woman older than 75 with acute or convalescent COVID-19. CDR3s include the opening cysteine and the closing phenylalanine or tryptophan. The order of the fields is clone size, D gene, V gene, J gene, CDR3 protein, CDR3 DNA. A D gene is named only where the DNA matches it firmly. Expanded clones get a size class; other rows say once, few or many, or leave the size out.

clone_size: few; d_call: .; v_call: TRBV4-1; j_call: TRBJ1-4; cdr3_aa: CASSQDRGTVLFF; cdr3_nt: TGCGCCAGCAGCCAAGATAGGGGCACGGTGTTGTTTTTT
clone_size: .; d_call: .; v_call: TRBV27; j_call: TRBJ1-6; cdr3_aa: CASSPQGRAYNSPLHF; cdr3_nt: TGTGCCAGCAGTCCACAGGGTAGGGCCTATAATTCACCCCTCCACTTT
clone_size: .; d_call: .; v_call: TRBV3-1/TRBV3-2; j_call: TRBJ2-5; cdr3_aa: CASSPSGAETQYF; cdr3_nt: TGTGCCAGCAGCCCCAGCGGAGCGGAGACCCAGTACTTC
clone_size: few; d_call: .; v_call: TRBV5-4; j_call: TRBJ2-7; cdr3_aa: CASSWDNSYEQYF; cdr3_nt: TGTGCCAGCAGCTGGGACAACTCCTACGAGCAGTACTTC
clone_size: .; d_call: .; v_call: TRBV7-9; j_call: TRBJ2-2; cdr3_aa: CASSLSLTGELFF; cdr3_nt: TGTGCCAGCAGCTTGTCGTTGACCGGGGAGCTGTTTTTT
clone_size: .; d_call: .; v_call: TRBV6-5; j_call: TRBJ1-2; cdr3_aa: CASSRETNYGYTF; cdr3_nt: TGTGCCAGCAGTCGGGAAACTAACTATGGCTACACCTTC
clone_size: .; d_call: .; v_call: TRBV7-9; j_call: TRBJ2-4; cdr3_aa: CASSQAKNIQYF; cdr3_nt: TGTGCCAGCAGCCAGGCCAAAAACATTCAGTACTTC
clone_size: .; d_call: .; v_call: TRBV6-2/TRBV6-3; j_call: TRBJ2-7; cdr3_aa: CASSPRPGEQYF; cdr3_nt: TGTGCCAGCAGTCCGCGACCAGGAGAGCAGTACTTC
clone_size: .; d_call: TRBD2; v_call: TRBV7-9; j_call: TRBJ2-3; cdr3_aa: CASSSKMTSGSTDTQYF; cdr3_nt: TGTGCCAGCAGCTCTAAAATGACTAGCGGGAGCACAGATACGCAGTATTTT
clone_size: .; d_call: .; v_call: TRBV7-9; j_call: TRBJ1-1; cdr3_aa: CASSPGSLTEAFF; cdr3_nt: TGTGCCAGCAGCCCAGGGTCTCTCACTGAAGCTTTCTTT
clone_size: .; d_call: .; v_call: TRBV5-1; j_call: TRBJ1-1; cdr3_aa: CASSWGDEAFF; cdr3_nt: TGCGCCAGCAGCTGGGGAGATGAAGCTTTCTTT
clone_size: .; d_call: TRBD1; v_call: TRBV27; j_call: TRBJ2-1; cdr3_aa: CASSLTGVGYNEQFF; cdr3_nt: TGTGCCAGCAGTCTAACAGGGGTCGGGTACAATGAGCAGTTCTTC
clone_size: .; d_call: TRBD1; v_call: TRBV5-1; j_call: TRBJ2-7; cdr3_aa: CASSLDPGGSYEQYF; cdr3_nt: TGCGCCAGCAGCTTGGATCCAGGGGGCTCCTACGAGCAGTACTTC
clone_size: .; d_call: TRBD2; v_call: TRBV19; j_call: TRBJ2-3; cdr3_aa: CASSPRGGIDTQYF; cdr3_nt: TGTGCCAGTAGTCCGCGGGGAGGGATAGATACGCAGTATTTT
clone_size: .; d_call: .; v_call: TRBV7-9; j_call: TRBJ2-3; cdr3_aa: CASSLPLASTDTQYF; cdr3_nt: TGTGCCAGCAGCCTCCCCCTGGCTTCCACAGATACGCAGTATTTT
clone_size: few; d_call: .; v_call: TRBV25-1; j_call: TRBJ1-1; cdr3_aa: CASRGLRQEAFF; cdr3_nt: TGTGCCAGCAGGGGACTACGCCAGGAAGCTTTCTTT
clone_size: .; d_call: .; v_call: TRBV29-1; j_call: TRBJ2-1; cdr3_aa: CSVAGKGYNEQFF; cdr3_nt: TGCAGCGTTGCGGGGAAAGGCTACAATGAGCAGTTCTTC
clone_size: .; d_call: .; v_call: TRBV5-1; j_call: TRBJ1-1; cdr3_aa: CASSGQNTEAFF; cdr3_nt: TGCGCCAGCAGCGGGCAGAACACTGAAGCTTTCTTT
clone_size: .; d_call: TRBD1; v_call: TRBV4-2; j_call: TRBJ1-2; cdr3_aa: CASSQAGGVGYTF; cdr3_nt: TGTGCCAGCAGCCAAGCAGGGGGCGTTGGCTACACCTTC
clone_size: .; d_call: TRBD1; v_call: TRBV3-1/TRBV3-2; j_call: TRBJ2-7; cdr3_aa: CASSTPGTGLEQYF; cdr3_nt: TGTGCCAGCAGCACGCCCGGGACAGGGCTCGAGCAGTACTTC
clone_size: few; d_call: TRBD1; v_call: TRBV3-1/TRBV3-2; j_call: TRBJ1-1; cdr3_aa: CASSPRKGQSNTEAFF; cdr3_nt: TGTGCCAGCAGCCCCCGAAAGGGACAGTCGAACACTGAAGCTTTCTTT
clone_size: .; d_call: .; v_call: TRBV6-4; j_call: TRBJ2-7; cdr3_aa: CASSEGPGWEQYF; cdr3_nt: TGTGCCAGCAGTGAAGGACCGGGGTGGGAGCAGTACTTC
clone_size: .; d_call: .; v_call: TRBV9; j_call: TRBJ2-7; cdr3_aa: CASSVGLDYEQYF; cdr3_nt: TGTGCCAGCAGCGTAGGACTGGACTACGAGCAGTACTTC
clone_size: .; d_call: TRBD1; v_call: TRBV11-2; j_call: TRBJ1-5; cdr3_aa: CASQGTGMDQPQHF; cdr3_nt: TGTGCCAGCCAAGGGACAGGGATGGATCAGCCCCAGCATTTT
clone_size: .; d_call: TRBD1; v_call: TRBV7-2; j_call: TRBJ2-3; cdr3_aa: CASSARTGAEDTQYF; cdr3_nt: TGTGCCAGCAGCGCCAGGACAGGGGCCGAAGATACGCAGTATTTT
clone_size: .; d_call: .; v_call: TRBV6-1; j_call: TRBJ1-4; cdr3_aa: CASSETKDSLVFF; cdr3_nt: TGTGCCAGCAGTGAGACGAAGGACAGTCTGGTGTTTTTT
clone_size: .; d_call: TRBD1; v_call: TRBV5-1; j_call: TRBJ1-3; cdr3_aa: CASSLDRGADTIYF; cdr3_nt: TGCGCCAGCAGCTTGGACAGGGGAGCGGACACCATATATTTT